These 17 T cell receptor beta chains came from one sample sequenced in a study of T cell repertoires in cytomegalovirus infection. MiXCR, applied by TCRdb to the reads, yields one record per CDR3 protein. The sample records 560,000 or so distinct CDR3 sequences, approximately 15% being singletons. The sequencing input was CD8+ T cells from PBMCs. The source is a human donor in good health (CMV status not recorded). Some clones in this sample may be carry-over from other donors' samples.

DNA of the CDR3: TGTGCCAGCAATCCTGGCAGGGTGGGATTTTTGGGAAATGAGCAGTTCTTC. Amino acid sequence: CASNPGRVGFLGNEQFF. The chain joins TRBV2 to TRBJ2-1, with TRBD1 as a possible D gene (5 bases). V lost 7 bases to trimming and J lost 7 bases, with 26 bases between them. The CDR3 has 17 amino acids. Looked up from germline, CDR1 is SNHLY and CDR2 is FYNNEI.

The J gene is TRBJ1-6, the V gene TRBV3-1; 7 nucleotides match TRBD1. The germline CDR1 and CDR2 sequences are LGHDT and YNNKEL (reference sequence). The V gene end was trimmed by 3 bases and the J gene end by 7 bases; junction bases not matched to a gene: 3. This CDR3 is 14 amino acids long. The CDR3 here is CASSQDRTNSPLHF. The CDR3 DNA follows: TGTGCCAGCAGCCAGGACAGGACGAATTCACCCCTCCACTTT.

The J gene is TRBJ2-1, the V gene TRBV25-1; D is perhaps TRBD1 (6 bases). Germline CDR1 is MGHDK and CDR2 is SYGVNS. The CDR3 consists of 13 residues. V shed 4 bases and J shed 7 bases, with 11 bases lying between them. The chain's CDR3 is CASSGGTRNEQFF. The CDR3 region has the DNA TGTGCCAGCAGTGGGGGGACAAGGAATGAGCAGTTCTTC. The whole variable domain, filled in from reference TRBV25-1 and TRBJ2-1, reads EADIYQTPRYLVIGTGKKITLECSQTMGHDKMYWYQQDPGMELHLIHYSYGVNSTEKGDLSSESTVSRIRTEHFPLTLESARPSHTSQYLCASSGGTRNEQFFGPGTRLTVL.

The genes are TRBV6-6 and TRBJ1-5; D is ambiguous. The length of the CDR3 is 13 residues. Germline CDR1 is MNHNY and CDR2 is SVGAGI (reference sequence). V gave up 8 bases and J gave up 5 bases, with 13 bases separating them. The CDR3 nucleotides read TGTGCCAGCGCAAGGGCCCTCCATCAGCCCCAGCATTTT. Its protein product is CASARALHQPQHF.

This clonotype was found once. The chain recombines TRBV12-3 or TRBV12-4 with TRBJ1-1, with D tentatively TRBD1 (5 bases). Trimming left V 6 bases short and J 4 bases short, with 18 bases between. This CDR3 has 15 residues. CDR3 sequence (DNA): TGTGCCAGCAGCCTCGGGGGAGCCATAAGCACTGAAGCTTTCTTT. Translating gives CASSLGGAISTEAFF.

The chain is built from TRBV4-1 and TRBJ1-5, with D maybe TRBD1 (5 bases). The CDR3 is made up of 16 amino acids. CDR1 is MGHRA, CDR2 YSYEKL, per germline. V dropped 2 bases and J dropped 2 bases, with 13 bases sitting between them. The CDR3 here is CASSQIEGSGNQPQHF. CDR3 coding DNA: TGCGCCAGCAGCCAAATAGAGGGGAGCGGCAATCAGCCCCAGCATTTT.

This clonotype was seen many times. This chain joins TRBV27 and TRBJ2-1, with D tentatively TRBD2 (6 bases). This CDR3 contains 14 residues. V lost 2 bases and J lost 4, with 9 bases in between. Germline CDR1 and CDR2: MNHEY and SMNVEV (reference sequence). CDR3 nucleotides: TGTGCCAGCAGTTTAGTAGCGGTGTACAATGAGCAGTTCTTC. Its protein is CASSLVAVYNEQFF.

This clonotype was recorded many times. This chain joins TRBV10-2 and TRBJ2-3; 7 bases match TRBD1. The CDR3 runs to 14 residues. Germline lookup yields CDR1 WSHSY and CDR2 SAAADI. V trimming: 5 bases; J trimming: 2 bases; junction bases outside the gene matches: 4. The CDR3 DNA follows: TGCGCCAGCAGTAAGACAGGGACCACAGATACGCAGTATTTT. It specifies CASSKTGTTDTQYF.

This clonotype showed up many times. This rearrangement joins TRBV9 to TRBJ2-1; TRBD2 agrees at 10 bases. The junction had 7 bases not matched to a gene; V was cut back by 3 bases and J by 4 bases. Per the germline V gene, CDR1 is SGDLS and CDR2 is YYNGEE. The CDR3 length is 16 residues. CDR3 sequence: CASSARAGGTYNEQFF. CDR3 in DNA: TGTGCCAGCAGCGCGAGAGCGGGGGGGACTTACAATGAGCAGTTCTTC.

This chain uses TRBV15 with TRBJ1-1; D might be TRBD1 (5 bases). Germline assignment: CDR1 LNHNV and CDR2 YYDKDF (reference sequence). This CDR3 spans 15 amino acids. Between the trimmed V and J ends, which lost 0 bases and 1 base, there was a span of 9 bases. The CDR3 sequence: CATSRDYQGNTEAFF. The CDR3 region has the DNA TGTGCCACCAGCAGAGATTATCAGGGGAACACTGAAGCTTTCTTT.

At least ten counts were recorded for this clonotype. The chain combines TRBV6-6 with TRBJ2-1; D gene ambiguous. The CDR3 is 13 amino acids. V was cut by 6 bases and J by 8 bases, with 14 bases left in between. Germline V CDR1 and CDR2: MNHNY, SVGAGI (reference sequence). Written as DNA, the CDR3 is TGTGCCAGCAGGTACCCCGATTCCTATGAGCAGTTCTTC. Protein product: CASRYPDSYEQFF.

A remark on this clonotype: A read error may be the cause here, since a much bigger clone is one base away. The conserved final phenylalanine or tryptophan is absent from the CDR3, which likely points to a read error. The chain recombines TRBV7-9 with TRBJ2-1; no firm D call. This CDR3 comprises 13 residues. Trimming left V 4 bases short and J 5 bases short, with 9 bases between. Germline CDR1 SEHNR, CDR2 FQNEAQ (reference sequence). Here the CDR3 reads CASSSTPHNEQFY. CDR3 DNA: TGTGCCAGCAGCTCTACCCCCCACAATGAGCAGTTCTAC.

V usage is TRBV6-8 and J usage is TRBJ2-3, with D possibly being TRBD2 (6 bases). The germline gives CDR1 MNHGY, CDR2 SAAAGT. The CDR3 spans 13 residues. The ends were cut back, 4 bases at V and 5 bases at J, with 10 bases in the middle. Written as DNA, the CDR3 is TGTGCCAGCAGTTCGACGGAGGGAGATACGCAGTATTTT. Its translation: CASSSTEGDTQYF.

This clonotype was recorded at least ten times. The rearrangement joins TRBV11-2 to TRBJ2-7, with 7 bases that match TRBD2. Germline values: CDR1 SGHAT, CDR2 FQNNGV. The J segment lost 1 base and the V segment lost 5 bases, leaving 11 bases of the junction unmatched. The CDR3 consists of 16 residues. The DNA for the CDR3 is TGTGCCAGCAGCCGAACAGGTCTAGCGGCTTCCTACGAGCAGTACTTC. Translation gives CASSRTGLAASYEQYF.

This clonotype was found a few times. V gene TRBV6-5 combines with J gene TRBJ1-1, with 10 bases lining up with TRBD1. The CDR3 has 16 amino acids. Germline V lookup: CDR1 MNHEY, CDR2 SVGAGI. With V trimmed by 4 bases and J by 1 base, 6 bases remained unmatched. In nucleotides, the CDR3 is TGTGCCAGCAGTTCCGGACAGGGGGGCCCGAACACTGAAGCTTTCTTT. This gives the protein CASSSGQGGPNTEAFF.

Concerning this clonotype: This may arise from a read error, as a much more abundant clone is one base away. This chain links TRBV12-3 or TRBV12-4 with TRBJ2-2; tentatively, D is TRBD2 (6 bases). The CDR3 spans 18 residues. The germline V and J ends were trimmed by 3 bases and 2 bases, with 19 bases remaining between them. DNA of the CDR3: TGTGCCAGCAGTTTGGTTGGCGGACTAACTGATAACACCGGGGAGCTGTTTTTT. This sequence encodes CASSLVGGLTDNTGELFF.

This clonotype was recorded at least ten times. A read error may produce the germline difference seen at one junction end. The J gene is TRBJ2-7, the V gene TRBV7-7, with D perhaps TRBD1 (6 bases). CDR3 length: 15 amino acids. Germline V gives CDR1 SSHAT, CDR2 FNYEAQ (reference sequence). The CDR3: CASSFGPDSWYEQYF. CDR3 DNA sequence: TGTGCTAGCAGCTTTGGACCGGACAGTTGGTACGAGCAGTACTTC.